This entry lists 16 T cell receptor beta chains sequenced from one sample in a study of OX40 agonist ivuxolimab in advanced cancers. Assay used: immunoSEQ multiplex PCR; TCRdb lists only in-frame clones, some missing. This sample has about 78,000 clones, with about 84% found just once. The material sequenced was CD4+ or CD8+ T cells sorted from blood, taken in a trial of the OX40 agonist ivuxolimab. These receptors were collected from an adult with an advanced solid tumor such as melanoma, head and neck, liver or kidney cancer.

This clone has a single count. The V call is TRBV7-4, the J call TRBJ2-3, with D hard to call. Trimming removed 1 base from V and 2 bases from J, with 10 bases in between. CDR1 is SGHVT and CDR2 is SQSDAQ in the germline V gene. There are 15 residues in the CDR3. CDR3: CASSLGRLYTDTQYF. CDR3 sequence (DNA): TGTGCCAGCAGCTTAGGGCGGTTATACACAGATACGCAGTATTTT.

This clone was seen more than once but under ten times. The V call is TRBV5-1, the J call TRBJ2-2, with D perhaps matching TRBD2 (6 bases). CDR1 is SGHRS and CDR2 is YFSETQ in the germline V gene. The CDR3 is made up of 17 amino acids. With 0 bases removed from V and 4 bases from J, the gap between germline ends came to 16 bases. The CDR3 spells CASSLGVGGAPTGELFF. Written as DNA, the CDR3 is TGCGCCAGCAGCTTGGGGGTTGGAGGGGCGCCCACCGGGGAGCTGTTTTTT.

This rearrangement joins TRBV5-1 to TRBJ2-7, with unresolved D. Germline V gene data show CDR1 as SGHRS and CDR2 as YFSETQ. Trimming took 3 bases from V and 3 from J, leaving 19 bases between them. CDR3 length: 16 amino acids. CDR3 amino acids: CASSSFPTRSGYEQYF. The CDR3, as DNA: TGCGCCAGCAGCTCGTTCCCGACACGCTCGGGCTACGAGCAGTACTTC. Variable domain in full (rest from reference TRBV5-1 and TRBJ2-7): KAGVTQTPRYLIKTRGQQVTLSCSPISGHRSVSWYQQTPGQGLQFLFEYFSETQRNKGNFPGRFSGRQFSNSRSEMNVSTLELGDSALYLCASSSFPTRSGYEQYFGPGTRLTVT.

In nucleotides, the CDR3 is TGTGCCAGCTCACCACTCGGGCTCCCGAGACAGCAACCTAAAGACTATGGCTACACCTTC. Protein: CASSPLGLPRQQPKDYGYTF. The chain links TRBV18 to TRBJ1-2, with D tentatively TRBD1 (5 bases). CDR1 KGHSH and CDR2 LQKENI come from the germline V gene. V was clipped by 1 base and J by 3 bases, with 27 bases between them. The CDR3 runs to 20 residues.

A few counts support this clone. The gene calls are TRBV6-6 and TRBJ1-2; weak D call: TRBD1 (6 bases). This CDR3 has 13 residues. V was cut by 6 bases and J by 4 bases, with 12 bases left in between. Germline V gives CDR1 MNHNY, CDR2 SVGAGI (reference sequence). CDR3 DNA sequence: TGTGCCAGCAGCCAGGACAGCGGCTATGGCTACACCTTC. Amino acid sequence: CASSQDSGYGYTF.

The CDR3 protein is CASSPSVDRGSGKLFF. DNA for the CDR3: TGTGCCAGCAGCCCGAGTGTCGACAGGGGAAGCGGAAAACTGTTTTTT. This sequence joins TRBV7-9 and TRBJ1-4; TRBD1 matches 8 bases. J gave up 10 bases and V 5 bases, and 15 bases lay outside the gene matches. The CDR3 covers 16 residues. In germline, CDR1 is SEHNR, CDR2 FQNEAQ (reference sequence). The variable domain in full, with the rest retrieved from reference TRBV7-9 and TRBJ1-4, is DTGVSQNPRHKITKRGQNVTFRCDPISEHNRLYWYRQTLGQGPEFLTYFQNEAQLEKSRLLSDRFSAERPKGSFSTLEIQRTEQGDSAMYLCASSPSVDRGSGKLFFGSGTQLSVL.

This clone was seen a handful of times. The rearrangement joins TRBV5-1 to TRBJ2-5; TRBD2 agrees at 8 bases. This CDR3 region has 17 residues. Germline CDR1 is SGHRS and CDR2 is YFSETQ. Trimming removed 0 bases from V and 5 bases from J; junction bases left unmatched: 12. This CDR3 is CASSLGIAGYPGETQYF. The CDR3 DNA follows: TGCGCCAGCAGCTTGGGAATAGCGGGGTACCCAGGGGAGACCCAGTACTTC.

The V call is TRBV2, the J call TRBJ2-5; D unresolved. CDR1 is SNHLY and CDR2 is FYNNEI in the germline V gene. This CDR3 spans 12 amino acids. V was pared by 2 bases and J by 5 bases, with 6 bases between. CDR3 sequence (DNA): TGTGCCAGCAGTGAATGGCTCGAGACCCAGTACTTC. It codes for CASSEWLETQYF.

The gene calls are TRBV5-1 and TRBJ1-4; tentatively, D is TRBD1 (6 bases). The CDR3 spans 15 residues. V shed 0 bases and J shed 2 bases, with 8 bases lying between them. Germline CDR1 SGHRS, CDR2 YFSETQ. CDR3 in amino acids: CASSLAGQTNEKLFF. CDR3 DNA sequence: TGCGCCAGCAGCTTGGCCGGACAGACTAATGAAAAACTGTTTTTT.

This sequence joins TRBV4-1 and TRBJ1-2; D perhaps matches TRBD1 (5 bases). Germline-derived CDR1 and CDR2 are MGHRA and YSYEKL. There are 16 residues in the CDR3. V gave up 2 bases and J gave up 4 bases, with 17 bases separating them. The CDR3 region has the DNA TGCGCCAGCAGCCAAAGGGGTGGGCAGGGTCCCTATGGCTACACCTTC. It codes for CASSQRGGQGPYGYTF.

This chain joins TRBV6-1 and TRBJ2-5; D could derive from TRBD1 or TRBD2 (5 bases each). V was pared by 8 bases and J by 4 bases, with 14 bases between. The CDR3 runs 13 residues. Looked up from germline, CDR1 is MNHNS and CDR2 is SASEGT. CDR3 bases: TGTGCCAGCCGCAGGGACCTTGCAGAGACCCAGTACTTC. It codes for CASRRDLAETQYF.

This clone showed up just once. The genes are TRBV11-2 and TRBJ1-2; no clear D. Trimming pared 5 bases from V and 4 bases from J, leaving 14 bases between. In germline, CDR1 is SGHAT, CDR2 FQNNGV. The CDR3 has 14 residues. The CDR3 nucleotides read TGTGCCAGCAGCAACCTCCGGGATAGCTATGGCTACACCTTC. Protein sequence: CASSNLRDSYGYTF.

The chain has TRBV4-3 and TRBJ2-7; 9 nucleotides line up with TRBD1. The germline V gene has CDR1 LGHNA and CDR2 YSLEER. The length of the CDR3 is 16 residues. The V gene end was trimmed by 4 bases and the J gene end by 4 bases; junction bases not matched to a gene: 11. CDR3 residues: CASSRDTGQGRYEQYF. The CDR3 coding sequence is TGCGCCAGCAGCCGGGATACGGGACAGGGTCGTTACGAGCAGTACTTC.

This chain joins TRBV11-1 and TRBJ1-3; D is ambiguous. Germline CDR1 and CDR2: SGHAT and FQDESV (reference sequence). The CDR3 runs to 14 residues. The ends were cut back, 1 base at V and 4 bases at J, with 8 bases in the middle. The CDR3 loop reads CASSLDGLGNTIYF. CDR3 DNA sequence: TGTGCCAGCAGCTTAGATGGGCTCGGAAACACCATATATTTT.

The V gene is TRBV4-1, the J gene TRBJ2-3, with D possibly TRBD2 on 6 matching bases. Germline V lookup: CDR1 MGHRA, CDR2 YSYEKL. The CDR3 covers 15 residues. V was trimmed by 1 base and J by 6 bases, leaving 14 bases between them. The CDR3 spells CASSQVGQGGDTQYF. In DNA form, the CDR3 reads TGCGCCAGCAGCCAAGTTGGGCAGGGAGGCGATACGCAGTATTTT.

The V and J genes are TRBV2 and TRBJ2-3, with D uncertain. CDR1 SNHLY and CDR2 FYNNEI come from the germline V gene. The CDR3 covers 13 residues. V dropped 8 bases and J dropped 4 bases, with 13 bases sitting between them. The CDR3 protein is CASGKEGADTQYF. The CDR3 region has the DNA TGTGCCAGCGGGAAGGAAGGCGCAGATACGCAGTATTTT.